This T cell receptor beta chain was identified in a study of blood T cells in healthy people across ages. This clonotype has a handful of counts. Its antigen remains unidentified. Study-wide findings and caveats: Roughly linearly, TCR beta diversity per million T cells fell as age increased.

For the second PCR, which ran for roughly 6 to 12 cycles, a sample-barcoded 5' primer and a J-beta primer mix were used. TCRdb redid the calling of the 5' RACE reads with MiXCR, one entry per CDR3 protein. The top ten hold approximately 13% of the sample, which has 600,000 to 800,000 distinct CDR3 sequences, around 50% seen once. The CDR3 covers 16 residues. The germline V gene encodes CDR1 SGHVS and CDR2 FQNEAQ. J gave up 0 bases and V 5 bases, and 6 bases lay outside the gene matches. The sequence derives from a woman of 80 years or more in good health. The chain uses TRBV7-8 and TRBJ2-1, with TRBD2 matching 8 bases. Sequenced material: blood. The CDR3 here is CASSHAGTSSYNEQFF. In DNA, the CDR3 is TGTGCCAGCAGCCACGCCGGGACTAGCTCCTACAATGAGCAGTTCTTC.